The 13 T cell receptor beta chains in this list originate from one sample, sequenced in a study of blood T cell repertoires in COVID-19. The data were produced by immunoSEQ multiplex PCR, yet TCRdb's version contains in-frame clones alone and is incomplete. The sample holds about 210,000 clones, around 76% seen once. Sequences were obtained from peripheral blood. The receptors come from a woman between 55 and 75 years old with COVID-19, enrolled during active disease.

The DNA of the CDR3 is TGTGCCAGCAGTCTAGACAGGGAAAGGGGTCATGGCTACACCTTC. It translates to CASSLDRERGHGYTF. The J gene is TRBJ1-2, the V gene TRBV2; 7 bases are a match to TRBD1. V gave up 5 bases and J gave up 6 bases; unmatched junction bases: 12. The CDR3 is 15 amino acids. Germline values: CDR1 SNHLY, CDR2 FYNNEI.

The rearrangement links TRBV15 to TRBJ2-2; 8 nucleotides line up with TRBD1. Germline V gives CDR1 LNHNV, CDR2 YYDKDF (reference sequence). Trimming removed 1 base from V and 4 bases from J; junction bases left unmatched: 8. CDR3 length equals 17 residues. This CDR3 reads CATSRGKDRAPTGELFF. CDR3 nucleotide sequence: TGTGCCACCAGCAGAGGAAAGGACAGGGCGCCCACCGGGGAGCTGTTTTTT.

The chain combines TRBV6-5 with TRBJ1-2; D ambiguous. The CDR3 is 12 residues long. The V end lost 6 bases, the J end lost 4 bases, and 9 bases lay between the germline ends. The germline gives CDR1 MNHEY, CDR2 SVGAGI. The CDR3: CASRSGPYGYTF. The CDR3 coding sequence is TGTGCCAGCAGATCTGGCCCCTATGGCTACACCTTC.

V usage is TRBV6-5 and J usage is TRBJ2-7; 10 bases are shared with TRBD1. Trimming at V came to 2 bases and at J to 2 bases, leaving 3 bases not matched to a gene. Germline V gene sequence: CDR1 MNHEY, CDR2 SVGAGI. The CDR3 contains 15 residues. The CDR3 bases are TGTGCCAGCAGTTACGGGACAGGGGAGGCCTACGAGCAGTACGTC. Translation gives CASSYGTGEAYEQYV.

V is TRBV6-5 and J is TRBJ1-4; TRBD1 aligns across 7 bases. The CDR3 contains 14 residues. Germline CDR1 reads MNHEY; CDR2 reads SVGAGI. The junction had 10 bases not matched to a gene; V was cut back by 8 bases and J by 7 bases. In DNA, the CDR3 is TGTGCCAGCGTCCTGGCAGGGGGATCTGAAAAACTGTTTTTT. This translates into CASVLAGGSEKLFF.

The chain employs TRBV19 and TRBJ1-2; 11 bases are a match to TRBD1. The V and J ends lost 6 bases and 7 bases, in that order; junction bases with no gene match: 10. Germline V CDR1 and CDR2: LNHDA, SQIVND (reference sequence). This CDR3 region has 15 residues. The CDR3 region has the DNA TGTGCCAGTAGCCTAGGACAGGGGGCTTTTGGTGGCTACACCTTC. It specifies CASSLGQGAFGGYTF.

The chain has TRBV7-9 and TRBJ2-2, with 7 nucleotides matching TRBD1. CDR3 length: 10 amino acids. Germline lookup yields CDR1 SEHNR and CDR2 FQNEAQ (reference sequence). Here the CDR3 reads CGQGVGELFF. In DNA form, the CDR3 reads TGTGGGCAGGGGGTCGGGGAGCTGTTTTTT.

The V and J genes are TRBV5-1 and TRBJ2-7; 8 bases are shared with TRBD1. The CDR3 spans 15 residues. V dropped 0 bases and J dropped 6; count of bases not matched to a gene: 8. Germline loops: CDR1 SGHRS, CDR2 YFSETQ. The CDR3 reads CASSLVSGGSSEQYF. The DNA of the CDR3 is TGCGCCAGCAGCTTGGTTTCAGGGGGCTCGAGCGAGCAGTACTTC.

This sequence joins TRBV28 and TRBJ1-5; perhaps TRBD1 as D (5 bases). The V gene lost 7 bases and the J gene lost 7 bases, with 17 bases spanning the gap. From germline, CDR1 is MDHEN and CDR2 SYDVKM. The CDR3 extends over 14 amino acids. The CDR3 is CASITHGGRQPQHF. The CDR3 nucleotides read TGTGCCAGCATCACGCACGGGGGACGGCAGCCCCAGCATTTT.

V is TRBV19 and J is TRBJ2-1, with 8 bases lining up with TRBD2. The CDR3 is 16 amino acids. Trimming took 5 bases from V and 7 from J; bases not matched to a gene: 13. CDR1 is LNHDA, CDR2 SQIVND, per germline (reference sequence). CDR3 DNA: TGTGCCAGTAGTGCAGACCGAGGGCTAGCGGGTAATGAGCAGTTCTTC. This codes for CASSADRGLAGNEQFF.

The chain couples TRBV28 to TRBJ2-1; the D gene is possibly TRBD1 (6 bases). This CDR3 is 15 amino acids long. Germline values: CDR1 MDHEN, CDR2 SYDVKM. Trimming took 6 bases from V and 5 from J, leaving 17 bases between them. The CDR3 reads CASSSMGATNNEQFF. CDR3 coding DNA: TGTGCCAGCAGCTCGATGGGGGCGACGAACAATGAGCAGTTCTTC.

The V call is TRBV19, the J call TRBJ2-6; 7 bases match TRBD2. CDR1 LNHDA and CDR2 SQIVND come from the germline V gene (reference sequence). V lost 5 bases and J lost 4; bases outside the gene matches: 8. This CDR3 is built from 16 residues. DNA for the CDR3: TGTGCCAGTAGTGGTCGGGGAGGGTCAGGGGCCAACGTCCTGACTTTC. It translates to CASSGRGGSGANVLTF.

This sequence joins TRBV27 and TRBJ2-7; TRBD2 is a possible D gene (6 bases). There are 14 residues in the CDR3. Germline V gene sequence: CDR1 MNHEY, CDR2 SMNVEV (reference sequence). V was pared by 5 bases and J by 2 bases, with 13 bases between. The CDR3 region has the DNA TGTGCCAGCAGTCCTACTAGCCAGCCCTACGAGCAGTACTTC. This codes for CASSPTSQPYEQYF.